This T cell receptor beta chain was captured in a study of blood T cell repertoires in COVID-19. About the study: Some COVID-19 samples were acute and others convalescent; all came from the United States, Italy and Spain. Sample material is recorded as cDNA or gDNA derived from T cells, B-cell-depleted T cells, or PBMCs.

Method: immunoSEQ multiplex PCR; TCRdb's copy keeps in-frame clones and lacks some. This table holds fewer than 200,000 clones, 87% found once. The CDR3 is made up of 15 amino acids. V gave up 2 bases and J gave up 2 bases, with 11 bases separating them. Germline CDR1 reads LNHDA; CDR2 reads SQIVND (reference sequence). The chain has TRBV19 and TRBJ2-3; D is perhaps TRBD1 (6 bases). The specimen sequenced was peripheral blood. The receptor's source is an older woman with COVID-19, enrolled during active disease. In nucleotides, the CDR3 is TGTGCCAGTAGTATACGACAGGCGTACACAGATACGCAGTATTTT. This encodes CASSIRQAYTDTQYF.